These T cell receptor beta chains were read from a single sample in a study of T cell repertoires in cytomegalovirus infection. MiXCR, applied by TCRdb to the reads, yields one record per CDR3 protein. The sample yields about 360,000 distinct CDR3 sequences, about a sixth seen once. The material sequenced was PBMCs. These receptors all stem from a human donor in good health (CMV status not recorded). Some clones in this sample may be carry-over from other donors' samples. CDR3s include the opening cysteine and the closing phenylalanine or tryptophan. D genes are given only for firm matches. A row's size may be missing; if present it is once, few, many or a size class.

J gene	D gene	clone size	V gene	CDR3 protein	CDR3 DNA
TRBJ1-5	-	-	TRBV6-1	CASSGTLREPQHF	TGTGCCAGCAGTGGGACCCTGCGGGAGCCCCAGCATTTT
TRBJ2-5	-	many	TRBV12-3/TRBV12-4	CASAPRTKIRSQYF	TGTGCCAGCGCTCCCCGGACTAAAATCCGGTCCCAGTACTTC
TRBJ2-2	-	-	TRBV12-3/TRBV12-4	CASSFLAGELFF	TGTGCCAGCAGTTTCCTTGCCGGGGAGCTGTTTTTT
TRBJ1-5	-	-	TRBV4-1	CASSQPGGNQPQHF	TGCGCCAGCAGCCAGCCGGGGGGGAATCAGCCCCAGCATTTT
TRBJ2-7	TRBD1	few	TRBV7-2	CASSLSTGYLQYF	TGTGCCAGCAGCTTATCGACAGGGTATCTGCAGTACTTC
TRBJ2-7	TRBD2	many	TRBV7-2	CASSSTGLAGGPENEQYF	TGTGCCAGCAGCTCGACGGGACTAGCGGGAGGGCCGGAAAACGAGCAGTACTTC
TRBJ2-1	TRBD1	-	TRBV5-4	CASSPGQGEQFF	TGTGCCAGCAGCCCTGGACAGGGTGAGCAGTTCTTC
TRBJ2-1	TRBD2	-	TRBV20-1	CSASKPGLDNEQFF	TGCAGTGCTTCTAAACCCGGACTAGACAATGAGCAGTTCTTC
TRBJ2-3	-	-	TRBV14	CASSLLGGSSDTQYF	TGTGCCAGCAGCTTATTGGGAGGTAGTTCCGATACGCAGTATTTT
TRBJ1-2	-	many	TRBV19	CASRTGVRGYTF	TGTGCCAGTCGTACCGGGGTCCGGGGCTACACCTTC
TRBJ1-4	-	-	TRBV12-3/TRBV12-4	CASSLGEVYEKLFF	TGTGCCAGCAGTTTAGGGGAGGTATATGAAAAACTGTTTTTT
TRBJ2-7	-	-	TRBV10-3	CAISESAGYEQYF	TGTGCCATCAGTGAGTCGGCGGGGTACGAGCAGTACTTC
TRBJ2-1	-	-	TRBV10-2	CASSERLATNNEQFF	TGCGCCAGCAGTGAGAGGCTAGCGACTAACAATGAGCAGTTCTTC
TRBJ2-3	-	-	TRBV29-1	CSAEGRKRTDTQYF	TGCAGCGCCGAGGGAAGAAAGCGCACAGATACGCAGTATTTT
TRBJ2-1	-	-	TRBV5-6	CASSGPGPVDNEQFF	TGTGCCAGCAGCGGACCGGGACCAGTTGACAATGAGCAGTTCTTC
TRBJ2-5	-	few	TRBV29-1	CSVEWAPQETQYF	TGCAGCGTTGAATGGGCACCTCAAGAGACCCAGTACTTC
TRBJ2-5	TRBD2	-	TRBV7-2	CASSPSGERGRTQYF	TGTGCCAGCAGCCCCTCGGGGGAGCGGGGGAGGACCCAGTACTTC
TRBJ1-5	-	-	TRBV7-8	CASSLGSHTNQPQHF	TGTGCCAGCAGCTTAGGGAGTCATACCAATCAGCCCCAGCATTTT
TRBJ1-4	-	-	TRBV28	CAGKLTPLTNEKLFF	TGTGCCGGAAAACTAACGCCACTTACTAATGAAAAACTGTTTTTT
TRBJ2-2	-	few	TRBV5-1	CASSLKGAATNTGELFF	TGCGCCAGCAGCTTGAAAGGGGCAGCCACGAACACCGGGGAGCTGTTTTTT
TRBJ1-6	-	-	TRBV12-5	CASGLGPLDMSPLHF	TGTGCTAGTGGTTTGGGCCCGCTCGATATGTCACCCCTCCACTTT
TRBJ2-5	-	many	TRBV7-9	CASTRRAETQYF	TGTGCCAGCACCCGGCGTGCTGAGACCCAGTACTTC